Listed below are T cell receptor beta chains from one sample, sequenced in a study of PD-1 blockade in mismatch repair-deficient tumors. Profiling relied on immunoSEQ multiplex PCR, and the TCRdb table lists in-frame clones only, not all of them. The sample contains about 22,000 clones, roughly 81% of which appear only once. The sample consisted of peripheral blood, taken 2 weeks after starting pembrolizumab. The receptors stem from an adult with mismatch repair-deficient cancer. The CDR3 runs from the conserved cysteine through the conserved F or W. Fields, in order: CDR3 length, D gene, clone size, J gene, V gene, CDR3 DNA, CDR3 protein. The D gene is left open where the match is weak. Clone size is not always given. Where it is, it says once, few, many or a class for expanded clones.

CDR3 length: 13; D gene: TRBD1; clone size: NA; J gene: TRBJ2-2; V gene: TRBV28; CDR3 DNA: TGTGCCATAAGGGACAGGGTGGCCGGGGAGCTGTTTTTT; CDR3 protein: CAIRDRVAGELFF
CDR3 length: 16; D gene: TRBD1; clone size: NA; J gene: TRBJ2-3; V gene: TRBV6-5; CDR3 DNA: TGTGCCAGCAGTTCGACAGGGCTCATCTTAGTAGATACGCAGTATTTT; CDR3 protein: CASSSTGLILVDTQYF
CDR3 length: 15; D gene: TRBD2; clone size: NA; J gene: TRBJ2-1; V gene: TRBV6-1; CDR3 DNA: TGTGCCAGCAGTGGGACTAGCGGGAGTTTTAATGAGCAGTTCTTC; CDR3 protein: CASSGTSGSFNEQFF
CDR3 length: 22; D gene: TRBD1; clone size: NA; J gene: TRBJ2-1; V gene: TRBV19; CDR3 DNA: TGTGCCAGTAGTCTCTGGACAGGGGGCGAGGGCGGGAGGTCGGGGTCCTACAATGAGCAGTTCTTC; CDR3 protein: CASSLWTGGEGGRSGSYNEQFF
CDR3 length: 13; D gene: NA; clone size: NA; J gene: TRBJ1-1; V gene: TRBV29-1; CDR3 DNA: TGCAGCGCCGAAACAGGGATCGGCACTGAAGCTTTCTTT; CDR3 protein: CSAETGIGTEAFF
CDR3 length: 16; D gene: NA; clone size: once; J gene: TRBJ1-3; V gene: TRBV28; CDR3 DNA: TGTGCCAGCAGTTTATGGCGGGGGGACTCTGGAAACACCATATATTTT; CDR3 protein: CASSLWRGDSGNTIYF
CDR3 length: 16; D gene: NA; clone size: NA; J gene: TRBJ2-2; V gene: TRBV7-8; CDR3 DNA: TGTGCCAGCAGCTCCAAGCAGGGATTAGGGTTCGGGGAGCTGTTTTTT; CDR3 protein: CASSSKQGLGFGELFF
CDR3 length: 14; D gene: TRBD1; clone size: NA; J gene: TRBJ1-2; V gene: TRBV6-1; CDR3 DNA: TGTGCCAGCAGAGGACAGGGGGCTAACTATGGCTACACCTTC; CDR3 protein: CASRGQGANYGYTF
CDR3 length: 16; D gene: NA; clone size: NA; J gene: TRBJ1-1; V gene: TRBV4-1; CDR3 DNA: TGCGCCAGCAGCCCGTCGGGGGCCGGGGTGATCACTGAAGCTTTCTTT; CDR3 protein: CASSPSGAGVITEAFF
CDR3 length: 15; D gene: TRBD1; clone size: NA; J gene: TRBJ1-5; V gene: TRBV9; CDR3 DNA: TGTGCCAGCAGCGCTTCGACAGGGGGCGATCAGCCCCAGCATTTT; CDR3 protein: CASSASTGGDQPQHF
CDR3 length: 15; D gene: NA; clone size: once; J gene: TRBJ1-1; V gene: TRBV19; CDR3 DNA: TGTGCCACCTCCCGGGGAGTCTATATGAACACTGAAGCTTTCTTT; CDR3 protein: CATSRGVYMNTEAFF
CDR3 length: 16; D gene: NA; clone size: NA; J gene: TRBJ1-3; V gene: TRBV14; CDR3 DNA: TGTGCCAGCAGCCAAGTGTCTGGGTTCTCTGGAAACACCATATATTTT; CDR3 protein: CASSQVSGFSGNTIYF
CDR3 length: 13; D gene: NA; clone size: NA; J gene: TRBJ2-7; V gene: TRBV14; CDR3 DNA: TGTGCCAGCAGCCAAGGAGTTTCCTACGAGCAGTACTTC; CDR3 protein: CASSQGVSYEQYF
CDR3 length: 17; D gene: NA; clone size: NA; J gene: TRBJ1-5; V gene: TRBV28; CDR3 DNA: TGTGCCAGCAGTACTCCCAGAGACCGCGATAGCAATCAGCCCCAGCATTTT; CDR3 protein: CASSTPRDRDSNQPQHF
CDR3 length: 15; D gene: TRBD2; clone size: once; J gene: TRBJ2-2; V gene: TRBV4-1; CDR3 DNA: TGCGCCAGCAGCCACTCCGGACTAGCGCGCGGGGAGCTGTTTTTT; CDR3 protein: CASSHSGLARGELFF
CDR3 length: 16; D gene: NA; clone size: once; J gene: TRBJ1-2; V gene: TRBV28; CDR3 DNA: TGTGCCAGCAGTTTAAGGGGGGGGCGTCCCCCCTATGGCTACACCTTC; CDR3 protein: CASSLRGGRPPYGYTF